This record covers a single T cell receptor (beta chain). Its antigen is as yet unknown. Only in-frame clones appear in the TCRdb table, and some are missing; sequencing was by immunoSEQ multiplex PCR. The data contain 40,000 to 45,000 clones, roughly 80% of them singletons. The sample originates from a study of STAT5B mutations in CD4+ large granular lymphocyte leukemia. Study outcomes and limitations: Main leukemic clonotypes were patient-specific, but roughly 25% appeared at low frequency elsewhere.

Sequencing was performed on CD4+ T cells from blood buffy coats. The sequence was obtained from a human donor in good health.

The CDR3 is CASSLSVYNSPLHF. CDR3 DNA sequence: TGTGCCAGCAGCTTGAGCGTGTATAATTCACCCCTCCACTTT. The chain uses TRBV5-5 and TRBJ1-6; D remains unclear. Trimming removed 1 base from V and 4 bases from J, with 6 bases in between. This CDR3 has 14 residues. CDR1 is SGHKS, CDR2 YYEKEE, per germline (reference sequence).